A single sample is the source of the 21 T cell receptor beta chains below, sequenced in a study of OX40 agonist ivuxolimab in advanced cancers. Repertoires were generated with immunoSEQ multiplex PCR, while TCRdb's copy carries only in-frame clones and drops some. The sample lists tens of thousands of clones; about 92% were seen once. The specimen was CD4+ or CD8+ T cells sorted from blood, collected in a trial of the OX40 agonist ivuxolimab. The source is an adult with an advanced solid tumor such as melanoma, head and neck, liver or kidney cancer.

This chain uses TRBV18 with TRBJ1-1, with D unresolved. V lost 0 bases and J 1 base, leaving 3 bases between the germline ends. The CDR3 sequence is 13 residues long. The V gene's germline CDR1 is KGHSH and CDR2 LQKENI. This CDR3 is CASSPPRNTEAFF. The CDR3, as DNA: TGTGCCAGCTCACCACCAAGGAACACTGAAGCTTTCTTT.

The chain joins TRBV18 to TRBJ1-4; 9 bases are a match to TRBD1. The CDR3 is made up of 15 amino acids. Germline V gene sequence: CDR1 KGHSH, CDR2 LQKENI. J lost 8 bases, V lost 3 bases, and 7 bases had no gene match. The CDR3 DNA is TGTGCCAGCTCACCGAGACAGGGGGAGGAAGAAAAACTGTTTTTT. This gives the protein CASSPRQGEEEKLFF.

Written as DNA, the CDR3 is TGTGCCAGCAGCTTTCTAGCGGCCAACTCCTACGAGCAGTACTTC. It specifies CASSFLAANSYEQYF. V is TRBV7-8 and J is TRBJ2-7; 7 bases line up with TRBD2. CDR3 length: 15 amino acids. V lost 3 bases, J lost 0 bases, and 5 bases stayed unmatched. Germline V lookup: CDR1 SGHVS, CDR2 FQNEAQ.

V gene TRBV6-5 combines with J gene TRBJ2-5; 7 bases fit TRBD1. Per the germline V gene, CDR1 is MNHEY and CDR2 is SVGAGI. The CDR3 is made up of 15 amino acids. Germline trimming cut 1 base from V and 5 bases from J; bases unmatched to any gene: 7. CDR3 in DNA: TGTGCCAGCAGTTACTGGGACAGCTCCCGGGAGACCCAGTACTTC. This gives the protein CASSYWDSSRETQYF.

The rearrangement links TRBV10-1 to TRBJ2-1; 9 positions match TRBD2. CDR1 is WNHNN and CDR2 is SYGVQD in the germline V gene (reference sequence). The CDR3 runs to 15 residues. After removal of 4 bases from V and 2 bases from J, the junction contained 3 bases not matched to a gene. CDR3 residues: CASSASGAAYNEQFF. The CDR3 DNA is TGCGCCAGCAGTGCTAGCGGGGCCGCCTACAATGAGCAGTTCTTC.

The CDR3 DNA is TGTGCCAGCAGCTCCGAGAAGGGTTATGAAAAACTGTTTTTT. Translation gives CASSSEKGYEKLFF. V usage is TRBV7-9 and J usage is TRBJ1-4, with D unclear. Germline V gene lookup returns CDR1 SEHNR and CDR2 FQNEAQ (reference sequence). CDR3 length equals 14 residues. Deletions cut 4 bases from V and 6 bases from J, with 12 bases between.

The sample holds one count of this clone. Other DNA sequences in the sample encode the same CDR3. The gene calls are TRBV4-1 and TRBJ2-1; the D call may be TRBD1 or TRBD2 (5 bases each). Germline V gene data show CDR1 as MGHRA and CDR2 as YSYEKL. Trimming removed 6 bases from V and 13 bases from J, with 19 bases in between. The CDR3 runs to 13 residues. The CDR3 nucleotides read TGCGCCAGCAGTGCCGGCCCCGGGGACCATCAGTTCTTC. This translates into CASSAGPGDHQFF.

V gene TRBV27 combines with J gene TRBJ2-5, with D possibly matching TRBD1 (5 bases). Germline loops: CDR1 MNHEY, CDR2 SMNVEV (reference sequence). Between the trimmed V and J ends, which lost 8 bases and 1 base, there was a span of 14 bases. This CDR3 region has 14 residues. The CDR3, as DNA: TGTGCCAGCGCCAAGAACAGGTTCCAAGAGACCCAGTACTTC. Its protein product is CASAKNRFQETQYF.

The CDR3 protein is CSVAGGQETQYF. The CDR3 nucleotides are TGCAGCGTTGCGGGGGGGCAAGAGACCCAGTACTTC. The chain links TRBV29-1 to TRBJ2-5, with 8 bases lining up with TRBD2. Germline loops: CDR1 SQVTM, CDR2 ANQGSEA. The CDR3 runs 12 residues. V was pared by 4 bases and J by 2 bases, with 0 bases of the junction left unmatched.

This clone appeared once. The V call is TRBV10-3, the J call TRBJ2-7; 8 nucleotides match TRBD1. The CDR3 has 13 amino acids. Germline loops: CDR1 ENHRY, CDR2 SYGVKD. V lost 10 bases, J lost 9 bases, and 14 bases stayed unmatched. CDR3: CASKADRETGQYF. CDR3 bases: TGTGCCAGTAAGGCGGACAGGGAGACGGGGCAGTACTTC.

In this sample, this clone turned up a few times. The chain couples TRBV2 to TRBJ2-3; 9 nucleotides match TRBD2. The CDR3 is 16 residues long. Germline assignment: CDR1 SNHLY and CDR2 FYNNEI. V dropped 2 bases and J dropped 4; count of bases not matched to a gene: 7. The CDR3 loop reads CASSERFSGGSDTQYF. The CDR3 coding sequence is TGTGCCAGCAGTGAAAGGTTTAGCGGGGGCTCAGATACGCAGTATTTT.

The V and J genes are TRBV7-8 and TRBJ2-2, with TRBD2 identical over 7 bases. This CDR3 has 14 residues. Germline trimming cut 7 bases from V and 3 bases from J; bases unmatched to any gene: 5. Germline lookup yields CDR1 SGHVS and CDR2 FQNEAQ. CDR3 sequence (DNA): TGTGCCAGCAAGGGTAGCGGGCACACCGGGGAGCTGTTTTTT. Its protein product is CASKGSGHTGELFF.

This clone was observed once. The chain links TRBV19 to TRBJ1-4; 7 positions agree with TRBD1. There are 15 residues in the CDR3. CDR1 is LNHDA and CDR2 is SQIVND in the germline V gene (reference sequence). V was pared by 8 bases and J by 0 bases, with 6 bases of the junction left unmatched. The chain's CDR3 is CASAIDRATNEKLFF. DNA of the CDR3: TGTGCCAGTGCCATAGACAGGGCAACTAATGAAAAACTGTTTTTT.

This sequence joins TRBV6-5 and TRBJ2-3; perhaps TRBD1 as D (5 bases). V lost 5 bases and J 2 bases, leaving 14 bases between the germline ends. This CDR3 is 15 amino acids long. Germline V gives CDR1 MNHEY, CDR2 SVGAGI. In DNA, the CDR3 is TGTGCCAGCAGTCAGGGCGGAGCGATCACAGATACGCAGTATTTT. It specifies CASSQGGAITDTQYF.

This CDR3 is CASSVEAGRTDTQYF. The CDR3 DNA follows: TGTGCCAGCAGCGTAGAGGCGGGGCGCACAGATACGCAGTATTTT. The chain recombines TRBV9 with TRBJ2-3, with TRBD2 as a possible D gene (6 bases). The CDR3 is 15 amino acids. Trimming pared 0 bases from V and 1 base from J, leaving 9 bases between. Germline CDR1 and CDR2: SGDLS and YYNGEE.

This rearrangement joins TRBV5-1 to TRBJ2-5, with D possibly being TRBD1 (7 bases). There are 14 residues in the CDR3. Germline values: CDR1 SGHRS, CDR2 YFSETQ. Trimming removed 7 bases at V and 5 bases at J, with 18 bases between. Here the CDR3 reads CASRGGTVYETQYF. CDR3 DNA: TGCGCCAGCCGAGGGGGGACAGTTTACGAGACCCAGTACTTC.

The rearrangement joins TRBV10-3 to TRBJ2-7; the match to TRBD1 covers 10 bases. V was clipped by 4 bases and J by 6 bases; unmatched bases: 9. The germline V gene encodes CDR1 ENHRY and CDR2 SYGVKD. There are 15 residues in the CDR3. The CDR3 DNA is TGTGCCATCAGTGGAGTGACAGGGGGCGTAGGCGAGCAGTACTTC. Translating it yields CAISGVTGGVGEQYF.

This chain joins TRBV19 and TRBJ1-4, with 8 positions matching TRBD1. CDR1 LNHDA and CDR2 SQIVND come from the germline V gene (reference sequence). CDR3 length equals 14 residues. Trimming cost V 6 bases and J 5 bases; bases outside gene matches: 5. CDR3 nucleotides: TGTGCCAGTAGGACAGGGGAGGGGAATGAAAAACTGTTTTTT. Translated: CASRTGEGNEKLFF.

CDR3 amino acids: CASSTGQGNTQYF. For the CDR3, the DNA is TGTGCCAGTAGTACGGGACAGGGGAATACGCAGTACTTC. The gene calls are TRBV19 and TRBJ2-7; TRBD1 matches at 10 bases. Germline lookup yields CDR1 LNHDA and CDR2 SQIVND (reference sequence). Trimming at V came to 4 bases and at J to 9 bases, leaving 6 bases not matched to a gene. The length of the CDR3 is 13 residues.

In nucleotides, the CDR3 is TGTGCCATCAGTGAGTCGATAGGGACACACACAGATACGCAGTATTTT. Translating gives CAISESIGTHTDTQYF. The chain joins TRBV10-3 to TRBJ2-3; tentative D call: TRBD1 (6 bases). The germline V gene has CDR1 ENHRY and CDR2 SYGVKD. The length of the CDR3 is 16 residues. The V gene lost 0 bases and the J gene lost 2 bases, with 12 bases spanning the gap.

In its sample, this clone was seen once. J is TRBJ1-1 and V is TRBV7-9, with TRBD1 matching over 7 bases. Germline CDR1 is SEHNR and CDR2 is FQNEAQ (reference sequence). The junction had 5 bases not matched to a gene; V was cut back by 7 bases and J by 0 bases. CDR3 length: 14 amino acids. The CDR3 DNA reads as TGTGCCAGCACCAGACAGGGTATGAACACTGAAGCTTTCTTT. Its translation is CASTRQGMNTEAFF. The full variable domain, in which reference TRBV7-9 and TRBJ1-1 provide the parts outside the CDR3, is DTGVSQNPRHKITKRGQNVTFRCDPISEHNRLYWYRQTLGQGPEFLTYFQNEAQLEKSRLLSDRFSAERPKGSFSTLEIQRTEQGDSAMYLCASTRQGMNTEAFFGQGTRLTVV.